One sample yielded the 14 T cell receptor beta chains listed below, sequenced in a study of regulatory T cells in long-lasting Graves disease. The time point was: persistent/refractory GD, antithyroid drugs over 5 years with positive TRAb. RNA extracted from PBMCs served as the sequencing template. According to the study, TCR beta libraries were built with iRepertoire HTBI primers and CDR3-region Arm-PCR. MiXCR, run by TCRdb on the multiplex PCR reads, gives a single entry per CDR3 protein. Of roughly 300,000 distinct CDR3 sequences in the sample, 22% were seen once. The sequences come from peripheral blood mononuclear cells (PBMCs), collected when the disease was refractory, from a patient treated with antithyroid drugs. These receptors all stem from a female donor with Graves disease.

CDR3 nucleotides: TGCGCCAGCAGCCAGGACAGGATGAGCTCCTACGAGCAGTACTTC. Translating gives CASSQDRMSSYEQYF. The chain uses TRBV4-3 and TRBJ2-7; 7 nucleotides match TRBD1. The CDR3 is 15 amino acids. V shed 3 bases and J 0 bases; nucleotides not matched to a gene: 5. CDR1 and CDR2 from the germline V gene are LGHNA and YSLEER.

V and J are TRBV15 and TRBJ2-2; possibly TRBD2 for D (5 bases). This CDR3 spans 15 amino acids. Looked up from germline, CDR1 is LNHNV and CDR2 is YYDKDF (reference sequence). V gave up 0 bases and J gave up 5 bases, with 10 bases separating them. Written as DNA, the CDR3 is TGTGCCACCAGCAGAGATCCGGGGTGGACCGGGGAGCTGTTTTTT. Translated: CATSRDPGWTGELFF.

This clonotype showed up just a few times. The chain uses TRBV19 and TRBJ2-2; TRBD1 aligns across 9 bases. V dropped 8 bases and J dropped 6; count of bases not matched to a gene: 10. The CDR3 consists of 15 residues. Germline CDR1 and CDR2: LNHDA and SQIVND (reference sequence). The CDR3 is CASGPRDREAGELFF. As DNA, the CDR3 is TGTGCCAGTGGGCCCCGGGACAGGGAGGCCGGGGAGCTGTTTTTT.

This clonotype appeared many times. The rearrangement joins TRBV10-3 to TRBJ1-2, with 7 bases fitting TRBD1. CDR1 is ENHRY, CDR2 SYGVKD, per germline. The CDR3 runs 14 residues. The V segment lost 3 bases and the J segment 8 bases; nucleotides outside the gene matches: 9. The DNA of the CDR3 is TGTGCCATCAGTGACCCCCCCGGGACAGTGGGCTACACCTTC. It encodes CAISDPPGTVGYTF.

The rearrangement joins TRBV6-2 or TRBV6-3 to TRBJ1-5; no clear D. Germline V CDR1 and CDR2: MNHEY, SVGEGT. This CDR3 region has 14 residues. With 3 bases removed from V and 8 bases from J, the gap between germline ends came to 14 bases. The CDR3 loop is CASSYLGSNEPQHF. The CDR3 region has the DNA TGTGCCAGCAGTTATCTAGGCAGTAATGAGCCCCAGCATTTT.

This chain uses TRBV7-9 with TRBJ2-5, with 7 bases fitting TRBD1. V was pared by 5 bases and J by 5 bases, with 17 bases of the junction left unmatched. The germline CDR1 and CDR2 sequences are SEHNR and FQNEAQ (reference sequence). The CDR3 is 17 residues long. The DNA for the CDR3 is TGTGCCAGCAGCCCCTACCAGAGACAGGGTTTCGTGGAGACCCAGTACTTC. It translates to CASSPYQRQGFVETQYF.

This clonotype came up a few times. The chain carries TRBV27 and TRBJ2-7; D unclear. V lost 6 bases and J lost 3, with 15 bases in between. The CDR3 is made up of 14 amino acids. The germline V gene has CDR1 MNHEY and CDR2 SMNVEV (reference sequence). CDR3 coding DNA: TGTGCCAGCAGGGCCTCCTTTTTGGGCTACGAGCAGTACTTC. Its protein is CASRASFLGYEQYF.

This clonotype was seen a handful of times. V is TRBV28 and J is TRBJ1-3; 8 nucleotides agree with TRBD1. The CDR3 loop spans 16 amino acids. The germline gives CDR1 MDHEN, CDR2 SYDVKM. J lost 3 bases, V lost 6 bases, and 10 bases had no gene match. The CDR3 loop is CASSLDRGGFGNTIYF. The CDR3, as DNA: TGTGCCAGCAGCCTAGACAGGGGAGGGTTTGGAAACACCATATATTTT.

This clonotype was picked up a small number of times. J is TRBJ2-7 and V is TRBV20-1; no clear D gene. Per the germline V gene, CDR1 is DFQATT and CDR2 is SNEGSKA (reference sequence). CDR3 size: 15 residues. V was pared by 4 bases and J by 2 bases, with 18 bases between. This CDR3 is CSATPSLAAAYEQYF. Written as DNA, the CDR3 is TGCAGTGCTACCCCATCCCTGGCGGCTGCCTACGAGCAGTACTTC.

This clonotype was seen repeatedly, ten times or more. The V gene is TRBV11-2, the J gene TRBJ2-6, with D possibly matching TRBD1 (6 bases). Germline CDR1 SGHAT, CDR2 FQNNGV. The CDR3 has 17 amino acids. Trimming took 5 bases from V and 0 from J, leaving 14 bases between them. This chain's CDR3 is CASSLRGTNSGANVLTF. CDR3 nucleotide sequence: TGTGCCAGCAGCCTCAGGGGCACAAACTCTGGGGCCAACGTCCTGACTTTC.

The V gene is TRBV19, the J gene TRBJ2-5; possible D gene TRBD2, 6 bases. CDR3 length: 13 residues. V lost 10 bases, J lost 4 bases, and 16 bases lay in between. Germline CDR1 reads LNHDA; CDR2 reads SQIVND (reference sequence). The CDR3, as DNA: TGTGCCAATAGGAGGGGAGGAGGAGAGACCCAGTACTTC. It translates to CANRRGGGETQYF.

The rearrangement links TRBV4-1 to TRBJ2-7, with a possible D match to TRBD2 (6 bases). The CDR3 extends over 12 amino acids. Per germline, CDR1 MGHRA and CDR2 YSYEKL. Trimming took off 5 bases at V and 5 bases at J, with 10 bases between the two ends. As DNA, the CDR3 is TGCGCCAGCAGCGGCGAGCGGGACGAGCAGTACTTC. This encodes CASSGERDEQYF.

Remarks on this clonotype: A read error may be the cause here, since a much bigger clone is one base away. CDR3 bases: TGTGCCACCGGTAAGGGAAGAGAGCAGTACTTC. It encodes CATGKGREQYF. The V and J genes are TRBV24-1 and TRBJ2-7; D remains unclear. The V end lost 9 bases, the J end lost 7 bases, and 12 bases lay between the germline ends. CDR3 length equals 11 residues. The germline gives CDR1 KGHDR, CDR2 SFDVKD.

This chain uses TRBV7-9 with TRBJ1-5; TRBD1 might be the D (5 bases). With 5 bases removed from V and 3 bases from J, the gap between germline ends came to 11 bases. The CDR3 length is 14 residues. CDR1 is SEHNR and CDR2 is FQNEAQ in the germline V gene (reference sequence). The CDR3, as DNA: TGTGCCAGCAGCACGACAGAAAACAATCAGCCCCAGCATTTT. Translation gives CASSTTENNQPQHF.